One sample yielded the 13 T cell receptor beta chains listed below, sequenced in a study of T cell changes during pregnancy in multiple sclerosis. Sequencing used immunoSEQ multiplex PCR; TCRdb keeps in-frame clones, though not all of them. Of about 97,000 clones detected, less than 95% appear once; the ten largest clones hold approximately 0.8%. The sample consisted of peripheral blood, taken in the second trimester of pregnancy. These receptors were obtained from a female donor in good health, enrolled as a control in a pregnancy study.

The chain uses TRBV27 and TRBJ1-1, with D possibly TRBD1 on 5 matching bases. This CDR3 spans 12 amino acids. V lost 4 bases to trimming and J lost 5 bases, with 8 bases between them. Germline loops: CDR1 MNHEY, CDR2 SMNVEV (reference sequence). The CDR3 DNA is TGTGCCAGCAGTTGGGGGGGGACTGAAGCTTTCTTT. Its translation: CASSWGGTEAFF.

The chain is built from TRBV4-2 and TRBJ1-2; 7 nucleotides align to TRBD1. After removal of 3 bases from V and 6 bases from J, the junction contained 13 bases not matched to a gene. Germline V gives CDR1 LGHNA, CDR2 YNFKEQ. The CDR3 totals 16 residues. In DNA form, the CDR3 reads TGTGCCAGCAGCCAGGAGGGACTAGGCAGGGGGAATGGCTACACCTTC. Translating gives CASSQEGLGRGNGYTF.

J is TRBJ2-3 and V is TRBV4-2; TRBD2 aligns across 8 bases. CDR3 length equals 22 residues. Germline assignment: CDR1 LGHNA and CDR2 YNFKEQ. V was clipped by 0 bases and J by 4 bases; unmatched bases: 24. The chain's CDR3 is CASSQDTGAGALAGGVADTQYF. CDR3 DNA sequence: TGTGCCAGCAGCCAAGATACGGGGGCGGGGGCTTTGGCGGGGGGCGTCGCAGATACGCAGTATTTT.

This clone was detected a few times. Written as DNA, the CDR3 is TGTGCCACCAGCAGAGATGGGACAGGGGCAAATACGCAGTATTTT. Protein sequence: CATSRDGTGANTQYF. The chain carries TRBV15 and TRBJ2-3, with TRBD1 matching 10 bases. Germline trimming cut 0 bases from V and 7 bases from J; bases unmatched to any gene: 4. The V gene's germline CDR1 is LNHNV and CDR2 YYDKDF (reference sequence). This CDR3 has 15 amino acids.

The chain carries TRBV2 and TRBJ1-1, with D perhaps matching TRBD1 (5 bases). CDR1 and CDR2 from the germline V gene are SNHLY and FYNNEI. The CDR3 contains 14 residues. Trimming pared 3 bases from V and 1 base from J, leaving 9 bases between. CDR3 in amino acids: CASSDLTGNTEAFF. For the CDR3, the DNA is TGTGCCAGCAGTGACCTAACAGGGAACACTGAAGCTTTCTTT.

The rearrangement links TRBV5-6 to TRBJ1-1; D gene ambiguous. This CDR3 spans 13 amino acids. Germline lookup yields CDR1 SGHDT and CDR2 YYEEEE. Trimming took 1 base from V and 0 from J, leaving 4 bases between them. The CDR3 DNA reads TGTGCCAGCAGCTTGACGGTGAACACTGAAGCTTTCTTT. Amino acid sequence: CASSLTVNTEAFF.

The rearrangement joins TRBV15 to TRBJ2-1, with TRBD2 identical over 12 bases. This CDR3 has 16 amino acids. Germline trimming cut 3 bases from V and 2 bases from J; bases unmatched to any gene: 2. The germline gives CDR1 LNHNV, CDR2 YYDKDF (reference sequence). In DNA form, the CDR3 reads TGTGCCACCAGCAGGCGACTAGCGGGAGCCTACAATGAGCAGTTCTTC. Amino acids: CATSRRLAGAYNEQFF.

This chain links TRBV6-6 with TRBJ2-3; possibly TRBD2 for D (5 bases). Trimming left V 5 bases short and J 2 bases short, with 8 bases between. Per germline, CDR1 MNHNY and CDR2 SVGAGI (reference sequence). The CDR3 is 13 residues long. Written as DNA, the CDR3 is TGTGCCAGCAGTCAAGACTACACAGATACGCAGTATTTT. The encoded protein is CASSQDYTDTQYF.

This clone has just one count. The V and J genes are TRBV10-1 and TRBJ2-1, with TRBD2 matching 11 bases. The CDR3 runs 15 residues. In germline, CDR1 is WNHNN, CDR2 SYGVQD (reference sequence). With 6 bases clipped from V and 5 bases from J, the junction kept 6 bases outside the gene matches. CDR3 residues: CASSLAGGDHNEQFF. CDR3 DNA: TGCGCCAGCAGCCTAGCGGGGGGAGACCACAATGAGCAGTTCTTC.

The V and J genes are TRBV27 and TRBJ1-2; D gene unclear. Germline CDR1 and CDR2: MNHEY and SMNVEV (reference sequence). The CDR3 extends over 13 amino acids. Deletions cut 3 bases from V and 6 bases from J, with 11 bases between. CDR3 amino acids: CASSFSRNHGYTF. The CDR3, as DNA: TGTGCCAGCAGTTTTTCCAGGAACCATGGCTACACCTTC.

The chain recombines TRBV9 with TRBJ2-1, with D perhaps TRBD2 (5 bases). The CDR3 has 17 residues. Between the trimmed V and J ends, which lost 0 bases and 0 bases, there was a span of 13 bases. Germline V lookup: CDR1 SGDLS, CDR2 YYNGEE. CDR3 loop: CASSVGGSGFSYNEQFF. The CDR3 nucleotides are TGTGCCAGCAGCGTAGGGGGAAGCGGATTCTCCTACAATGAGCAGTTCTTC.

The V call is TRBV6-5, the J call TRBJ2-3; 9 nucleotides match TRBD1. The J segment lost 3 bases and the V segment lost 2 bases, leaving 6 bases of the junction unmatched. In germline, CDR1 is MNHEY, CDR2 SVGAGI. The CDR3 is 16 residues long. The CDR3 DNA reads TGTGCCAGCAGTTACCATATGACAGGGGGAACAGATACGCAGTATTTT. Encoded protein: CASSYHMTGGTDTQYF.

The chain couples TRBV7-8 to TRBJ2-2; the D is unclear. Germline V CDR1 and CDR2: SGHVS, FQNEAQ. V was clipped by 5 bases and J by 6 bases, with 16 bases between them. The CDR3 consists of 15 residues. CDR3 sequence: CASSHSVAVAGELFF. Written as DNA, the CDR3 is TGTGCCAGCAGCCACTCGGTAGCTGTCGCCGGGGAGCTGTTTTTT.